One sample yielded the 2 T cell receptor beta chains listed below, sequenced in a study of PD-1 blockade in classical Hodgkin lymphoma. Repertoires were generated with immunoSEQ multiplex PCR, while TCRdb's copy carries only in-frame clones and drops some. The sample has about 25,000 clones; about 88% are singletons. Indicated time point: cycle 4 day 1 (C4D1), after six to seven weeks of nivolumab. The patients all showed relapse after autologous stem cell transplantation, while their brentuximab vedotin exposure varied. Sequencing used peripheral blood mononuclear cells (PBMCs), obtained before the fourth cycle of nivolumab. These receptors came from a human donor with classical Hodgkin lymphoma.

This clone was counted only a few times. The chain carries TRBV30 and TRBJ2-5; 11 positions match TRBD2. V was clipped by 2 bases and J by 1 base; unmatched bases: 6. Germline-derived CDR1 and CDR2 are GTSNPN and SVGIG (reference sequence). CDR3 size: 16 residues. CDR3 bases: TGTGCCTGGAGTACCCGACTAGCGGGGATCCAAGAGACCCAGTACTTC. Protein product: CAWSTRLAGIQETQYF.

This chain connects TRBV20-1 to TRBJ1-3; D gene unclear. The germline V and J ends were trimmed by 5 bases and 4 bases, with 6 bases remaining between them. The CDR3 spans 11 residues. CDR1 and CDR2 from the germline V gene are DFQATT and SNEGSKA (reference sequence). Here the CDR3 DNA reads TGCAGTGCTGAGGGAGGAAACACCATATATTTT. This encodes CSAEGGNTIYF.